This TCR beta chain appears in the sequencing data of a study of control samples from healthy donors and cancer patients. Assay used: immunoSEQ multiplex PCR; TCRdb lists only in-frame clones, some missing. The sample shows about 150,000 clones, over 90% of them seen only once. CDR1 and CDR2 (germline): SEHNR, FQNEAQ (reference sequence). The CDR3 spans 13 residues. Trimming pared 2 bases from V and 4 bases from J, leaving 8 bases between. This receptor was obtained from a man in his forties or fifties in good health. The sequenced sample was blood. The chain carries TRBV7-9 and TRBJ1-1; D is perhaps TRBD1 (5 bases). CDR3 coding DNA: TGTGCCAGCAGCTTATCAGGGCGCACTGAAGCTTTCTTT. This gives the protein CASSLSGRTEAFF.